This TCR beta chain comes out of a study of T cells in Graves' hyperthyroidism and ophthalmopathy. Study-wide results and caveats: From stable hyperthyroidism, ophthalmopathy was set apart by a 13 V-J model. Ophthalmopathy prediction by the model preceded onset by a median approximately 6.9 months.

Lactation, pregnancy, other autoimmune disease or uncontrolled infection led to exclusion of patients. Out of approximately 10 ml of fresh peripheral blood came the PBMCs. At least ten counts were recorded for this clonotype. Its antigen is unknown. What was amplified from RNA transcripts were TCR beta CDR3 regions. When the TCR CDR3 underwent first-round RT-PCR, the HTBI primer set was used. TCRdb passed the multiplex PCR reads through MiXCR, listing each CDR3 protein once. This sample has under 400,000 distinct CDR3 sequences, with around 14% found just once. The CDR3 has 16 residues. Trimming removed 6 bases at V and 4 bases at J, with 22 bases between. CDR1 and CDR2 (germline): MNHEY, SMNVEV (reference sequence).

Sequenced: blood. The chain recombines TRBV27 with TRBJ2-7, with TRBD2 as a possible D gene (6 bases). The origin of this receptor is a young woman with Graves' hyperthyroidism that later progressed to Graves' ophthalmopathy. CDR3: CASSLDAALATYEQYF. The CDR3 DNA reads as TGTGCCAGCAGCCTAGACGCCGCCCTAGCGACATACGAGCAGTACTTC.